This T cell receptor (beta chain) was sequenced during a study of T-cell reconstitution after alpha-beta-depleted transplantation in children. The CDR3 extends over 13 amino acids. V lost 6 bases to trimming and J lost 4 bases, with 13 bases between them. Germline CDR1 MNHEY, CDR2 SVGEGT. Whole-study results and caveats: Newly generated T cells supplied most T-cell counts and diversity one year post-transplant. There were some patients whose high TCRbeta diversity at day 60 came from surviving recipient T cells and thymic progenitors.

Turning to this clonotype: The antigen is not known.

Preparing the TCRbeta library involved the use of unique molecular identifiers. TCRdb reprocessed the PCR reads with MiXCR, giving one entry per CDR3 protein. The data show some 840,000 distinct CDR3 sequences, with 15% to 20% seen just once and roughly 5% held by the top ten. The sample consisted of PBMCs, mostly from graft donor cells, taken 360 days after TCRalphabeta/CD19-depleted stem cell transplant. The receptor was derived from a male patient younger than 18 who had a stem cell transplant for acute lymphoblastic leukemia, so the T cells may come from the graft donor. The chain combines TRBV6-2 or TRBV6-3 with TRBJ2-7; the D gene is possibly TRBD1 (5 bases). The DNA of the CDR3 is TGTGCCAGCAGATCACAGGAGAAGTACGAGCAGTACTTC. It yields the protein CASRSQEKYEQYF.